These 3 T cell receptor beta chains were all obtained from the same sample, sequenced in a study of blood T cell repertoires in COVID-19. Data came from immunoSEQ multiplex PCR; TCRdb stores just in-frame clones and leaves some out. The sample consists of roughly 250,000 clones, around 90% of them appearing once. Sequenced material: peripheral blood. The receptors shown here come from a woman between 35 and 50 years old who had recovered from COVID-19.

The chain couples TRBV6-5 to TRBJ1-2; unclear D gene. CDR3 length: 14 residues. Germline CDR1 reads MNHEY; CDR2 reads SVGAGI. The V and J ends lost 7 bases and 0 bases respectively, with 12 bases between them. CDR3 DNA sequence: TGTGCCAGCACCCCGTCCCTCTCTAACTATGGCTACACCTTC. Its translation is CASTPSLSNYGYTF.

To note about this clone: This specimen includes other DNA sequences encoding the same CDR3. The rearrangement uses TRBV6-5 and TRBJ1-1; 8 nucleotides align to TRBD1. With V trimmed by 5 bases and J by 3 bases, 2 bases remained unmatched. The germline gives CDR1 MNHEY, CDR2 SVGAGI. CDR3 size: 13 residues. CDR3: CASSRTGHTEAFF. The DNA of the CDR3 is TGTGCCAGCAGTCGGACAGGGCACACTGAAGCTTTCTTT.

This clone appeared once. This chain connects TRBV4-1 to TRBJ1-6; 8 nucleotides match TRBD1. Germline trimming cut 1 base from V and 0 bases from J; bases unmatched to any gene: 11. The length of the CDR3 is 20 residues. Germline V CDR1 and CDR2: MGHRA, YSYEKL. The CDR3 DNA reads TGCGCCAGCAGCCAAGGGAACAGGGGGACAACGAGCTCCTATAATTCACCCCTCCACTTT. It translates to CASSQGNRGTTSSYNSPLHF.